A selection of T cell receptor beta chains follows, all from one sample in a study of T cell changes during pregnancy in multiple sclerosis. This table comes from immunoSEQ multiplex PCR, and its TCRdb copy is limited to in-frame clones, with some not included. The sample has 40,000 to 45,000 clones, 89% seen once; the top ten hold roughly 1.3%. The sample was CD4+ T cells from peripheral blood mononuclear cells, taken in the first trimester of pregnancy. These receptors originate from a female donor with multiple sclerosis, enrolled in a pregnancy study. CDR3s include the opening cysteine and the closing phenylalanine or tryptophan. Each record gives: V gene, D gene, clone size, J gene, CDR3 protein, CDR3 DNA. A D gene is named only where the DNA matches it firmly. Only part of the rows carry a size: once, few, many, or a class if the clone is expanded.

TRBV28	-	-	TRBJ2-1	CASSPFREQFF	TGTGCCAGCAGTCCCTTTAGAGAGCAGTTCTTC
TRBV6-6	-	-	TRBJ2-1	CASREGGYSYNEQFF	TGTGCCAGCAGGGAGGGAGGTTACTCCTACAATGAGCAGTTCTTC
TRBV6-5	TRBD1	-	TRBJ2-1	CASYRGASYNEQFF	TGTGCCAGCTACAGGGGGGCTTCCTACAATGAGCAGTTCTTC
TRBV30	-	-	TRBJ1-2	CAWSDGGHYGYTF	TGTGCCTGGAGTGACGGGGGGCACTATGGCTACACCTTC
TRBV6-6	TRBD1	-	TRBJ2-7	CASSILGTGLYEQYF	TGTGCCAGCAGCATCCTCGGGACAGGGCTCTACGAGCAGTACTTC
TRBV19	TRBD1	once	TRBJ2-7	CASSSPGQADYEQYF	TGTGCCAGTAGCTCTCCCGGACAGGCCGACTACGAGCAGTACTTC
TRBV4-3	TRBD2	-	TRBJ2-7	CASSQEIWAEREGSSYEQYF	TGCGCCAGCAGCCAAGAAATTTGGGCGGAGCGGGAGGGCAGCTCCTACGAGCAGTACTTC
TRBV10-2	TRBD2	-	TRBJ2-1	CASSERASGRNEQFF	TGCGCCAGCAGTGAGAGGGCTAGCGGGAGGAATGAGCAGTTCTTC
TRBV19	-	-	TRBJ2-7	CASSIRGYEQYF	TGTGCCAGTAGTATCCGCGGGTACGAGCAGTACTTC
TRBV2	-	-	TRBJ2-6	CASRRSWAPTGANVLTF	TGTGCCAGCAGACGGTCTTGGGCCCCCACTGGAGCCAACGTCCTGACTTTC
TRBV5-8	TRBD2	-	TRBJ2-1	CASSFRTSGSYNEQFF	TGTGCCAGCAGCTTTAGGACTAGCGGCTCCTACAATGAGCAGTTCTTC
TRBV4-3	-	-	TRBJ2-1	CASSQGGGYSYNEQFF	TGCGCCAGCAGCCAAGGTGGCGGTTATTCCTACAATGAGCAGTTCTTC
TRBV28	-	-	TRBJ1-2	CASSYGSIAPGYTF	TGTGCCAGCAGTTACGGGTCCATCGCTCCAGGCTACACCTTC
TRBV27	TRBD2	-	TRBJ2-2	CASRLAGYTGELFF	TGTGCCAGTCGACTAGCGGGGTACACCGGGGAGCTGTTTTTT
TRBV5-1	-	-	TRBJ1-5	CASSLEGRVNQPQHF	TGCGCCAGCAGCTTGGAAGGGCGGGTAAACCAGCCCCAGCATTTT
TRBV6-5	TRBD2	-	TRBJ2-3	CASRTSGRTATQYF	TGTGCCAGCAGAACTAGCGGGAGAACGGCGACGCAGTATTTT
TRBV14	-	-	TRBJ2-7	CASSQAYEQYF	TGTGCCAGCAGCCAAGCTTACGAGCAGTACTTC
TRBV5-1	-	-	TRBJ2-7	CASSFSGITYEQHF	TGCGCCAGCAGCTTTTCCGGGATCACCTACGAGCAGCACTTC
TRBV5-1	TRBD1	-	TRBJ2-7	CASSPGQGSYEQYF	TGCGCCAGCAGCCCAGGACAGGGCTCCTACGAGCAGTACTTC
TRBV9	-	-	TRBJ2-2	CASRGRETGELFF	TGTGCCAGCAGGGGACGGGAGACCGGGGAGCTGTTTTTT
TRBV30	-	-	TRBJ2-3	CAWNSGPSDTQYF	TGTGCCTGGAACAGCGGGCCCTCAGATACGCAGTATTTT
TRBV7-3	TRBD1	-	TRBJ1-1	CASSLKGHRGGMNTEAFF	TGTGCCAGCAGCTTAAAGGGACACAGGGGAGGAATGAACACTGAAGCTTTCTTT
TRBV12-5	TRBD1	-	TRBJ1-2	CASGFTGGYGYTF	TGTGCTAGTGGTTTCACAGGGGGCTATGGCTACACCTTC
TRBV7-2	-	-	TRBJ1-1	CASSLGPLVNTEAFF	TGTGCCAGCAGCTTAGGGCCCCTAGTGAACACTGAAGCTTTCTTT
TRBV5-4	-	-	TRBJ2-1	CASSYSREQFF	TGTGCCAGCAGCTACAGTCGTGAGCAGTTCTTC
TRBV5-4	TRBD1	-	TRBJ1-4	CASSGKTGGGEKLFF	TGTGCCAGCAGCGGGAAAACAGGGGGAGGTGAAAAACTGTTTTTT
TRBV18	TRBD1	-	TRBJ2-3	CASSPTGATDTQYF	TGTGCCAGCTCACCGACAGGGGCCACAGATACGCAGTATTTT